One T cell receptor (beta chain) is described in this entry. What it binds is not known. Researchers ran the PCR with 60 Vbeta and 13 Jbeta primers. This table comes from immunoSEQ multiplex PCR, and its TCRdb copy is limited to in-frame clones, with some not included. The data hold 150,000 to 250,000 clones, with over 75% observed a single time. The data belong to a study of cytomegalovirus exposure and HLA in healthy donors. General observations from the study: In the analysis, some V segments, TRBV6-2 and TRBV6-3 included, were excluded as indistinguishable.

The CDR3 is 14 residues long. Trimming took off 2 bases at V and 4 bases at J, with 10 bases between the two ends. Germline-derived CDR1 and CDR2 are SGHTA and FQGTGA. V gene TRBV7-3 combines with J gene TRBJ2-3; D is possibly TRBD1 (5 bases). The clonotype comes from a woman in her forties or fifties in good health and CMV-seronegative. Sample: PBMCs. The DNA for the CDR3 is TGTGCCAGCAGCTTAGGGGCCCAGCCAGATACGCAGTATTTT. As protein: CASSLGAQPDTQYF.